This T cell receptor (beta chain) was found in a study of early T cells in non-severe SARS-CoV-2 infection. Overall study: The input, bulk RNA from unsorted whole blood, was sequenced, and chains were unpaired.

The CDR3 loop spans 15 amino acids. From germline, CDR1 is SGHKS and CDR2 YYEKEE (reference sequence). Trimming took off 0 bases at V and 2 bases at J, with 10 bases between the two ends. Individually, cDNA molecules had unique molecular identifiers attached to them. TCRdb recomputed calls from the 5' RACE reads with MiXCR, one row per CDR3 protein. The table lists 25,000 to 30,000 distinct CDR3 sequences, approximately 5.4% of them singletons. The sample holds many counts of this clonotype. The antigen remains undetermined. Study-level findings and limits: Database matching using VDJdb favored anti-spike CD8 responses, with private and CD4 specificities left missing.

The TCR originated in an adult who was a healthcare worker with PCR-confirmed SARS-CoV-2 infection or an uninfected control (not recorded which). The chain couples TRBV5-5 to TRBJ2-3, with a possible D match to TRBD1 (6 bases). The sequenced material came from whole blood. In DNA form, the CDR3 reads TGTGCCAGCAGCTTGGCGGACAGTTACACAGATACGCAGTATTTT. It codes for CASSLADSYTDTQYF.